The T cell receptor (beta chain) under discussion was sequenced for a study of shared clonotypes between healthy human individuals. Study observations and caveats: Clonotypes that were shared across four donors made up roughly 5% of naive CD4 clonotypes.

The CDR3 has 13 amino acids. The ends were cut back, 4 bases at V and 4 bases at J, with 9 bases in the middle. Germline lookup yields CDR1 LNHDA and CDR2 SQIVND (reference sequence). The assay was immunoSEQ multiplex PCR, and TCRdb's table has in-frame clones only and misses some. The table lists roughly 1.5 million clones, around 98% of them singletons. This clone was detected once. Its specificity is not known. This receptor was obtained from a man younger than 40 in good health. This chain uses TRBV19 with TRBJ2-3, with D hard to call. The sequencing input was naive CD4+ T cells sorted from blood. The subset: CD45RA+ positively selected. The CDR3: CASSTGRPDTQYF. CDR3 nucleotide sequence: TGTGCCAGTAGTACGGGCAGGCCAGATACGCAGTATTTT.